A selection of T cell receptor beta chains follows, all from one sample in a study of shared clonotypes between healthy human individuals. Generated by immunoSEQ multiplex PCR, the TCRdb table keeps only in-frame clones and is missing some. The table lists approximately 440,000 clones, approximately 77% of them singletons. The material sequenced was PBMCs. Receptors were obtained from a woman aged 40 to 50 in good health. Some clones in this sample may be carry-over from other donors' samples. The CDR3 runs from the conserved cysteine through the conserved F or W.

len,v_gene,CDR3aa
14,TRBV6-5,CASRAQGSTDTQYF
14,TRBV5-4,CASSTETGSYEQYF
16,TRBV6-1,CASSGGTVSYNSPLHF
16,TRBV28,CASSPPTRVSNQPQHF
19,TRBV4-2,CASSPDRVGTSGKRNEQFF
13,TRBV18,CASSPDGSYEQYF
15,TRBV4-2,CASSTAGGAIYEQYF
16,TRBV5-1,CASSPAEDSGANVLTF
14,TRBV19,CASSIRYPSYEQYF
14,TRBV29-1,CSALLAGSPGELFF
13,TRBV19,CASLAGGVGELFF
13,TRBV2,CASSSDGYNEQFF
16,TRBV6-1,CASSVEKGLANEKLFF